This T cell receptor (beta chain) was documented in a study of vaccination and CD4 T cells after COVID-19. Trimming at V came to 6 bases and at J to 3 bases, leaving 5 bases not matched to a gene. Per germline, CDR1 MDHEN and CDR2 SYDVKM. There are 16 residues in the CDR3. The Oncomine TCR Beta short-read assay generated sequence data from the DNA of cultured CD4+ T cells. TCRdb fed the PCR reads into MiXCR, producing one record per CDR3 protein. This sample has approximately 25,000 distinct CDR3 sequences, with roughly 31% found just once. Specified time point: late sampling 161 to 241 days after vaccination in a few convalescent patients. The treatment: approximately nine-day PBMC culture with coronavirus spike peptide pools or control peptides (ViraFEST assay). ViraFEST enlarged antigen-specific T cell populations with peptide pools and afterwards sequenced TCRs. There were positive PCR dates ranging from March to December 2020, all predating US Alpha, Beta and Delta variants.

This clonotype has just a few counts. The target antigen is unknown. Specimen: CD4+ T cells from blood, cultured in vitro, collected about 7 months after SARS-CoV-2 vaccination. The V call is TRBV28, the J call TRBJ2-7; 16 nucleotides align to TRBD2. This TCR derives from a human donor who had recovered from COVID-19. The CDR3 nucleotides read TGTGCCAGCAGCGGGACTAGCGGGAGGGCTCTCTACGAGCAGTACTTC. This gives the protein CASSGTSGRALYEQYF.